One and the same sample provided the 16 T cell receptor beta chains below, sequenced in a study of T cell changes during pregnancy in multiple sclerosis (dated by TCRdb to about 2019). Library generation was performed with the immunoSEQ multiplex PCR assay. TCRdb mirrors the immuneACCESS table, restricted to in-frame sequences. Some clones are absent from its copies; in checked studies, under half trace to an unresolved V gene, and the reason for the others is unknown. Counted in this sample were 65,000 to 85,000 clones; approximately 95% of them appeared once. About 0.94% of the sample lies in the top ten. The sample consisted of peripheral blood, taken in the second trimester of pregnancy. The receptors stem from a female donor in good health, enrolled as a control in a pregnancy study.

The chain uses TRBV6-6 and TRBJ2-3; 10 nucleotides line up with TRBD1. The germline V gene encodes CDR1 MNHNY and CDR2 SVGAGI (reference sequence). There are 14 residues in the CDR3. The J segment lost 5 bases and the V segment lost 2 bases, leaving 1 base of the junction unmatched. The chain's CDR3 is CASSYGTGVDTQYF. The CDR3 nucleotides are TGTGCCAGCAGTTACGGGACAGGGGTAGATACGCAGTATTTT.

The V and J genes are TRBV7-2 and TRBJ2-3; 8 bases are shared with TRBD2. The CDR3 totals 17 residues. The V gene's germline CDR1 is SGHTA and CDR2 FQGNSA. Trimming removed 6 bases from V and 6 bases from J; junction bases left unmatched: 17. CDR3 bases: TGTGCCAGCAGTCCCCGGGGGGGGGCTAGTGTGGGGGATACGCAGTATTTT. Amino acids: CASSPRGGASVGDTQYF.

The V and J genes are TRBV7-6 and TRBJ2-1; possibly TRBD1 for D (5 bases). The CDR3 sequence is 17 residues long. Germline V lookup: CDR1 SGHVS, CDR2 FNYEAQ. V lost 1 base and J lost 8, with 21 bases in between. CDR3 residues: CASSLVPSRQGGDEQFF. CDR3 coding DNA: TGTGCCAGCAGCTTAGTACCTTCGCGGCAGGGCGGAGATGAGCAGTTCTTC.

The gene calls are TRBV20-1 and TRBJ2-7, with D uncertain. Looked up from germline, CDR1 is DFQATT and CDR2 is SNEGSKA (reference sequence). The CDR3 length is 11 residues. Trimming cost V 2 bases and J 9 bases, with 11 bases left between them. The CDR3 spells CSARHNQLQYF. In DNA, the CDR3 is TGCAGTGCTAGACACAACCAGTTGCAGTACTTC.

The gene calls are TRBV27 and TRBJ1-5, with a tentative D call TRBD1 (5 bases). The CDR3 runs 15 residues. Trimming shortened V by 1 base and J by 2 bases, and 9 bases separated the two germline ends. Germline loops: CDR1 MNHEY, CDR2 SMNVEV (reference sequence). The CDR3 coding sequence is TGTGCCAGCAGTTTATTGGGGGGGGGCAATCAGCCCCAGCATTTT. Its translation is CASSLLGGGNQPQHF.

The gene calls are TRBV6-7 and TRBJ2-6; D unresolved. TRBV6-7 belongs to the ORF category, with a function that is uncertain. CDR3 length: 14 residues. Trimming removed 10 bases from V and 0 bases from J, with 10 bases in between. CDR3 DNA sequence: TGTGCCACCGAGGAGAACTCTGGGGCCAACGTCCTGACTTTC. Its translation: CATEENSGANVLTF.

The chain joins TRBV27 to TRBJ2-7; 9 bases map to TRBD1. After removal of 3 bases from V and 0 bases from J, the junction contained 3 bases not matched to a gene. There are 15 residues in the CDR3. Germline lookup yields CDR1 MNHEY and CDR2 SMNVEV (reference sequence). This chain's CDR3 is CASSLRTGASYEQYF. CDR3 sequence (DNA): TGTGCCAGCAGTTTGAGGACAGGGGCCTCCTACGAGCAGTACTTC.

The chain couples TRBV6-1 to TRBJ1-4, with TRBD1 identical over 9 bases. The CDR3 loop spans 14 amino acids. Per the germline V gene, CDR1 is MNHNS and CDR2 is SASEGT. V shed 3 bases, J shed 11 bases, and the junction held 7 bases outside the gene matches. CDR3 bases: TGTGCCAGCAGTGAGGACAGGGGACCCAGTAAACTGTTTTTT. The encoded protein is CASSEDRGPSKLFF.

The chain's CDR3 is CASSQRTGSGYGYTF. The CDR3 region has the DNA TGCGCCAGCAGCCAACGTACAGGGTCAGGCTATGGCTACACCTTC. The rearrangement links TRBV4-1 to TRBJ1-2, with D tentatively TRBD1 (6 bases). The CDR3 totals 15 residues. V was shortened by 2 bases and J by 4 bases, with 14 bases between the two germline ends. In germline, CDR1 is MGHRA, CDR2 YSYEKL.

CDR3 in amino acids: CASIEDRWQETQYF. In DNA, the CDR3 is TGTGCCAGCATCGAGGACAGATGGCAAGAGACCCAGTACTTC. V usage is TRBV7-2 and J usage is TRBJ2-5; tentative D call: TRBD1 (6 bases). The CDR3 extends over 14 amino acids. V was trimmed by 7 bases and J by 2 bases, leaving 14 bases between them. In germline, CDR1 is SGHTA, CDR2 FQGNSA.

This chain joins TRBV7-9 and TRBJ2-1, with 7 nucleotides matching TRBD1. V trimming: 5 bases; J trimming: 5 bases; junction bases outside the gene matches: 6. There are 14 residues in the CDR3. Germline CDR1 SEHNR, CDR2 FQNEAQ (reference sequence). CDR3 coding DNA: TGTGCCAGCAGCACCCTGGGACAGAACAATGAGCAGTTCTTC. The encoded protein is CASSTLGQNNEQFF.

The V and J genes are TRBV2 and TRBJ1-3; 10 bases line up with TRBD1. V gave up 3 bases and J gave up 0 bases; unmatched junction bases: 2. The CDR3 contains 16 residues. Germline assignment: CDR1 SNHLY and CDR2 FYNNEI. The CDR3 DNA follows: TGTGCCAGCAGTGACGACAGGGGGCTCTCTGGAAACACCATATATTTT. Amino acids: CASSDDRGLSGNTIYF. The full variable domain, with the rest looked up from reference TRBV2 and TRBJ1-3, is EPEVTQTPSHQVTQMGQEVILRCVPISNHLYFYWYRQILGQKVEFLVSFYNNEISEKSEIFDDQFSVERPDGSNFTLKIRSTKLEDSAMYFCASSDDRGLSGNTIYFGEGSWLTVV.

The J gene is TRBJ2-1, the V gene TRBV18; 7 nucleotides match TRBD2. This CDR3 is 16 amino acids long. CDR1 is KGHSH and CDR2 is LQKENI in the germline V gene. V lost 6 bases, J lost 1 base, and 9 bases stayed unmatched. CDR3 sequence: CASSPHPSGSYNEQFF. The CDR3 DNA reads TGTGCCAGCTCCCCTCACCCTAGCGGATCCTACAATGAGCAGTTCTTC.

The chain joins TRBV2 to TRBJ2-7; maybe TRBD1 (7 bases). The CDR3 sequence is 15 residues long. The germline V gene encodes CDR1 SNHLY and CDR2 FYNNEI. Between the trimmed V and J ends, which lost 3 bases and 4 bases, there was a span of 16 bases. DNA of the CDR3: TGTGCCAGCAGTGACGAGACAGGGAGGAAGTACGAGCAGTACTTC. It codes for CASSDETGRKYEQYF.

This clone was seen a single time. V gene TRBV5-4 combines with J gene TRBJ2-5; 9 positions match TRBD1. V was pared by 3 bases and J by 7 bases, with 7 bases of the junction left unmatched. The CDR3 totals 14 residues. Germline CDR1 is SGHNT and CDR2 is YYREEE (reference sequence). As DNA, the CDR3 is TGTGCCAGCAGCTCACAGGGGGCGGAACGGACCCAGTACTTC. Translation: CASSSQGAERTQYF.

The CDR3 spells CASSPSGPTDTQYF. CDR3 DNA: TGTGCCAGCAGTCCTAGCGGACCCACAGATACGCAGTATTTT. The chain employs TRBV11-1 and TRBJ2-3; 7 bases align to TRBD2. CDR3 length: 14 amino acids. The J segment lost 2 bases and the V segment lost 6 bases, leaving 5 bases of the junction unmatched. CDR1 and CDR2 from the germline V gene are SGHAT and FQDESV (reference sequence).